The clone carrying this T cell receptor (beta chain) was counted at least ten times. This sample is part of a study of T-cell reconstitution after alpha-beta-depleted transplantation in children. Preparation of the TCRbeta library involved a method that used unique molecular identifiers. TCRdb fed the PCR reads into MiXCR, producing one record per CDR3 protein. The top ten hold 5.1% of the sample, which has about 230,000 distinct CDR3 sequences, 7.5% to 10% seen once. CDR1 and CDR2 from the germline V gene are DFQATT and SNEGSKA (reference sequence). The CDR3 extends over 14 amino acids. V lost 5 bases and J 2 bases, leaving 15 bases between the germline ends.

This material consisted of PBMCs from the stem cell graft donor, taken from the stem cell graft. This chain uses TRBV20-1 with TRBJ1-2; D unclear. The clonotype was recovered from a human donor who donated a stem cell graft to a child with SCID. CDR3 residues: CSAVLGSENYGYTF. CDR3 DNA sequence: TGCAGTGCTGTACTGGGGAGCGAGAACTATGGCTACACCTTC.